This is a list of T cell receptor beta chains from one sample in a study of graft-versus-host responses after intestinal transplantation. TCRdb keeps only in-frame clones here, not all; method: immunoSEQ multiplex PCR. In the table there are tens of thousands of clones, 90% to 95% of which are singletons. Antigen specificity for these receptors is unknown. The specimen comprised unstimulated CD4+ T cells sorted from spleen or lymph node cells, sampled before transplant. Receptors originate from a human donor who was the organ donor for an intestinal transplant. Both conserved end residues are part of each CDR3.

CDR3 protein: CASSWGPTNYGYTF
J gene: TRBJ1-2
V gene: TRBV27

CDR3 protein: CASRTLEGSGANVLTF
J gene: TRBJ2-6
V gene: TRBV10-1

CDR3 protein: CASSVATSGSTDTQYF
J gene: TRBJ2-3
V gene: TRBV9

CDR3 protein: CASGRLFPNTGELFF
J gene: TRBJ2-2
V gene: TRBV9

CDR3 protein: CASSLAMGETQYF
J gene: TRBJ2-5
V gene: TRBV7-9

CDR3 protein: CASSQDLGFYNEQFF
J gene: TRBJ2-1
V gene: TRBV4-1

CDR3 protein: CASSLFGGRAITGELFF
J gene: TRBJ2-2
V gene: TRBV7-3

CDR3 protein: CASSLGDTEAFF
J gene: TRBJ1-1
V gene: TRBV5-1

CDR3 protein: CASSLTGNEQYF
J gene: TRBJ2-7
V gene: TRBV5-3

CDR3 protein: CASSPGLAGSYEQYF
J gene: TRBJ2-7
V gene: TRBV18

CDR3 protein: CASSPSGTPHHF
J gene: TRBJ2-7
V gene: TRBV18

CDR3 protein: CASSQGALGMSQETQYF
J gene: TRBJ2-5
V gene: TRBV4-1

CDR3 protein: CASSSSGGAWETQYF
J gene: TRBJ2-5
V gene: TRBV5-4

CDR3 protein: CASSKMGFSYNEQFF
J gene: TRBJ2-1
V gene: TRBV21-1

CDR3 protein: CASTGTDNQPQHF
J gene: TRBJ1-5
V gene: TRBV19

CDR3 protein: CASSQEWQPNSPLHF
J gene: TRBJ1-6
V gene: TRBV4-2

CDR3 protein: CASSPLRGGETQYF
J gene: TRBJ2-5
V gene: TRBV7-2

CDR3 protein: CASNRVAYEQYF
J gene: TRBJ2-7
V gene: TRBV6-5

CDR3 protein: CASSFGTSGGAAKNIQYF
J gene: TRBJ2-4
V gene: TRBV5-1

CDR3 protein: CASSIRQYTEAFF
J gene: TRBJ1-1
V gene: TRBV19

CDR3 protein: CASSQRAGGTSTDTQYF
J gene: TRBJ2-3
V gene: TRBV4-2

CDR3 protein: CASSFGAGSGANVLTF
J gene: TRBJ2-6
V gene: TRBV5-5

CDR3 protein: CASSYDSIAYEQYF
J gene: .
V gene: TRBV6-5

CDR3 protein: CASSDGLAGGQETQYF
J gene: TRBJ2-5
V gene: TRBV6-1

CDR3 protein: CASSPTRDFGNTIYF
J gene: TRBJ1-3
V gene: TRBV5-5

CDR3 protein: CASSVRTGANTEAFF
J gene: TRBJ1-1
V gene: TRBV5-1

CDR3 protein: CSASGADTQYF
J gene: TRBJ2-3
V gene: TRBV20-1

CDR3 protein: CASTGGVSYNEQFF
J gene: TRBJ2-1
V gene: TRBV6-1

CDR3 protein: CASSYRDYGYTF
J gene: TRBJ1-2
V gene: TRBV6-5

CDR3 protein: CASSDRFNQPQHF
J gene: TRBJ1-5
V gene: TRBV5-1

CDR3 protein: CATSIRAAGAGELFF
J gene: TRBJ2-2
V gene: TRBV15

CDR3 protein: CASSPPVKGSSYTF
J gene: TRBJ1-2
V gene: TRBV7-2

CDR3 protein: CASSRRDFTDTQYF
J gene: TRBJ2-3
V gene: TRBV5-1

CDR3 protein: CASSLAGTATDTQYF
J gene: TRBJ2-3
V gene: TRBV7-9

CDR3 protein: CSARRETQYF
J gene: TRBJ2-5
V gene: TRBV20-1

CDR3 protein: CASSPRAAGYEQYF
J gene: TRBJ2-7
V gene: TRBV18

CDR3 protein: CASSLGYRGDETQYF
J gene: TRBJ2-5
V gene: TRBV11-3

CDR3 protein: CASGFGQGVAYEQYF
J gene: TRBJ2-7
V gene: TRBV12-5

CDR3 protein: CASSYRDYSYEQYF
J gene: TRBJ2-7
V gene: TRBV6-6

CDR3 protein: CASSEAPDPRNIQYF
J gene: TRBJ2-4
V gene: TRBV6-1